This TCR beta chain was recorded in a study of blood T cell repertoires in COVID-19. Study overall: Nucleic acid was either cDNA or gDNA, and it came from T cells, B-cell-depleted T cells, or PBMCs.

Authors' methods: The authors estimated nucleated cell counts from reference gene primer amplification. Method: immunoSEQ multiplex PCR; TCRdb's copy keeps in-frame clones and lacks some. V and J calls and clone size are as listed in that table; D and trimming were resolved from the DNA. The profile covers tens of thousands of clones, with over 80% appearing a single time and more than 15% taken by the ten largest. Germline CDR1 and CDR2: SNHLY and FYNNEI. The V end was cut by 6 bases, the J end by 5 bases, with 7 bases between. This CDR3 is 11 amino acids long. The rearrangement links TRBV2 to TRBJ1-1; TRBD1 is a possible D gene (6 bases). This TCR derives from a human donor in a cohort sampled during active COVID-19. Sequencing was performed on peripheral blood. The CDR3 spells CASSTGTEAFF. The DNA of the CDR3 is TGTGCCAGCAGCACAGGGACTGAAGCTTTCTTT.